This TCR beta chain originates from a study of blood T cell repertoires in COVID-19. Study context: COVID-19 samples, acute and convalescent, were from the United States, Italy and Spain.

This table comes from immunoSEQ multiplex PCR, and its TCRdb copy is limited to in-frame clones, with some not included. Seen here are roughly 320,000 clones, just under 90% observed once, and the top ten hold 6.3%. Specimen: peripheral blood. This receptor was obtained from a woman between 50 and 59 years old with COVID-19, enrolled during active disease.

The CDR3 bases are TGTGCCAGCAGCCTGGGACAGGGTGGATCACCCCTCCACTTT. Residues: CASSLGQGGSPLHF. The chain recombines TRBV5-4 with TRBJ1-6; 9 bases are a match to TRBD1. Per the germline V gene, CDR1 is SGHNT and CDR2 is YYREEE (reference sequence). This CDR3 has 14 residues. The trim removed 4 bases at V and 10 bases at J, leaving 6 bases unmatched.